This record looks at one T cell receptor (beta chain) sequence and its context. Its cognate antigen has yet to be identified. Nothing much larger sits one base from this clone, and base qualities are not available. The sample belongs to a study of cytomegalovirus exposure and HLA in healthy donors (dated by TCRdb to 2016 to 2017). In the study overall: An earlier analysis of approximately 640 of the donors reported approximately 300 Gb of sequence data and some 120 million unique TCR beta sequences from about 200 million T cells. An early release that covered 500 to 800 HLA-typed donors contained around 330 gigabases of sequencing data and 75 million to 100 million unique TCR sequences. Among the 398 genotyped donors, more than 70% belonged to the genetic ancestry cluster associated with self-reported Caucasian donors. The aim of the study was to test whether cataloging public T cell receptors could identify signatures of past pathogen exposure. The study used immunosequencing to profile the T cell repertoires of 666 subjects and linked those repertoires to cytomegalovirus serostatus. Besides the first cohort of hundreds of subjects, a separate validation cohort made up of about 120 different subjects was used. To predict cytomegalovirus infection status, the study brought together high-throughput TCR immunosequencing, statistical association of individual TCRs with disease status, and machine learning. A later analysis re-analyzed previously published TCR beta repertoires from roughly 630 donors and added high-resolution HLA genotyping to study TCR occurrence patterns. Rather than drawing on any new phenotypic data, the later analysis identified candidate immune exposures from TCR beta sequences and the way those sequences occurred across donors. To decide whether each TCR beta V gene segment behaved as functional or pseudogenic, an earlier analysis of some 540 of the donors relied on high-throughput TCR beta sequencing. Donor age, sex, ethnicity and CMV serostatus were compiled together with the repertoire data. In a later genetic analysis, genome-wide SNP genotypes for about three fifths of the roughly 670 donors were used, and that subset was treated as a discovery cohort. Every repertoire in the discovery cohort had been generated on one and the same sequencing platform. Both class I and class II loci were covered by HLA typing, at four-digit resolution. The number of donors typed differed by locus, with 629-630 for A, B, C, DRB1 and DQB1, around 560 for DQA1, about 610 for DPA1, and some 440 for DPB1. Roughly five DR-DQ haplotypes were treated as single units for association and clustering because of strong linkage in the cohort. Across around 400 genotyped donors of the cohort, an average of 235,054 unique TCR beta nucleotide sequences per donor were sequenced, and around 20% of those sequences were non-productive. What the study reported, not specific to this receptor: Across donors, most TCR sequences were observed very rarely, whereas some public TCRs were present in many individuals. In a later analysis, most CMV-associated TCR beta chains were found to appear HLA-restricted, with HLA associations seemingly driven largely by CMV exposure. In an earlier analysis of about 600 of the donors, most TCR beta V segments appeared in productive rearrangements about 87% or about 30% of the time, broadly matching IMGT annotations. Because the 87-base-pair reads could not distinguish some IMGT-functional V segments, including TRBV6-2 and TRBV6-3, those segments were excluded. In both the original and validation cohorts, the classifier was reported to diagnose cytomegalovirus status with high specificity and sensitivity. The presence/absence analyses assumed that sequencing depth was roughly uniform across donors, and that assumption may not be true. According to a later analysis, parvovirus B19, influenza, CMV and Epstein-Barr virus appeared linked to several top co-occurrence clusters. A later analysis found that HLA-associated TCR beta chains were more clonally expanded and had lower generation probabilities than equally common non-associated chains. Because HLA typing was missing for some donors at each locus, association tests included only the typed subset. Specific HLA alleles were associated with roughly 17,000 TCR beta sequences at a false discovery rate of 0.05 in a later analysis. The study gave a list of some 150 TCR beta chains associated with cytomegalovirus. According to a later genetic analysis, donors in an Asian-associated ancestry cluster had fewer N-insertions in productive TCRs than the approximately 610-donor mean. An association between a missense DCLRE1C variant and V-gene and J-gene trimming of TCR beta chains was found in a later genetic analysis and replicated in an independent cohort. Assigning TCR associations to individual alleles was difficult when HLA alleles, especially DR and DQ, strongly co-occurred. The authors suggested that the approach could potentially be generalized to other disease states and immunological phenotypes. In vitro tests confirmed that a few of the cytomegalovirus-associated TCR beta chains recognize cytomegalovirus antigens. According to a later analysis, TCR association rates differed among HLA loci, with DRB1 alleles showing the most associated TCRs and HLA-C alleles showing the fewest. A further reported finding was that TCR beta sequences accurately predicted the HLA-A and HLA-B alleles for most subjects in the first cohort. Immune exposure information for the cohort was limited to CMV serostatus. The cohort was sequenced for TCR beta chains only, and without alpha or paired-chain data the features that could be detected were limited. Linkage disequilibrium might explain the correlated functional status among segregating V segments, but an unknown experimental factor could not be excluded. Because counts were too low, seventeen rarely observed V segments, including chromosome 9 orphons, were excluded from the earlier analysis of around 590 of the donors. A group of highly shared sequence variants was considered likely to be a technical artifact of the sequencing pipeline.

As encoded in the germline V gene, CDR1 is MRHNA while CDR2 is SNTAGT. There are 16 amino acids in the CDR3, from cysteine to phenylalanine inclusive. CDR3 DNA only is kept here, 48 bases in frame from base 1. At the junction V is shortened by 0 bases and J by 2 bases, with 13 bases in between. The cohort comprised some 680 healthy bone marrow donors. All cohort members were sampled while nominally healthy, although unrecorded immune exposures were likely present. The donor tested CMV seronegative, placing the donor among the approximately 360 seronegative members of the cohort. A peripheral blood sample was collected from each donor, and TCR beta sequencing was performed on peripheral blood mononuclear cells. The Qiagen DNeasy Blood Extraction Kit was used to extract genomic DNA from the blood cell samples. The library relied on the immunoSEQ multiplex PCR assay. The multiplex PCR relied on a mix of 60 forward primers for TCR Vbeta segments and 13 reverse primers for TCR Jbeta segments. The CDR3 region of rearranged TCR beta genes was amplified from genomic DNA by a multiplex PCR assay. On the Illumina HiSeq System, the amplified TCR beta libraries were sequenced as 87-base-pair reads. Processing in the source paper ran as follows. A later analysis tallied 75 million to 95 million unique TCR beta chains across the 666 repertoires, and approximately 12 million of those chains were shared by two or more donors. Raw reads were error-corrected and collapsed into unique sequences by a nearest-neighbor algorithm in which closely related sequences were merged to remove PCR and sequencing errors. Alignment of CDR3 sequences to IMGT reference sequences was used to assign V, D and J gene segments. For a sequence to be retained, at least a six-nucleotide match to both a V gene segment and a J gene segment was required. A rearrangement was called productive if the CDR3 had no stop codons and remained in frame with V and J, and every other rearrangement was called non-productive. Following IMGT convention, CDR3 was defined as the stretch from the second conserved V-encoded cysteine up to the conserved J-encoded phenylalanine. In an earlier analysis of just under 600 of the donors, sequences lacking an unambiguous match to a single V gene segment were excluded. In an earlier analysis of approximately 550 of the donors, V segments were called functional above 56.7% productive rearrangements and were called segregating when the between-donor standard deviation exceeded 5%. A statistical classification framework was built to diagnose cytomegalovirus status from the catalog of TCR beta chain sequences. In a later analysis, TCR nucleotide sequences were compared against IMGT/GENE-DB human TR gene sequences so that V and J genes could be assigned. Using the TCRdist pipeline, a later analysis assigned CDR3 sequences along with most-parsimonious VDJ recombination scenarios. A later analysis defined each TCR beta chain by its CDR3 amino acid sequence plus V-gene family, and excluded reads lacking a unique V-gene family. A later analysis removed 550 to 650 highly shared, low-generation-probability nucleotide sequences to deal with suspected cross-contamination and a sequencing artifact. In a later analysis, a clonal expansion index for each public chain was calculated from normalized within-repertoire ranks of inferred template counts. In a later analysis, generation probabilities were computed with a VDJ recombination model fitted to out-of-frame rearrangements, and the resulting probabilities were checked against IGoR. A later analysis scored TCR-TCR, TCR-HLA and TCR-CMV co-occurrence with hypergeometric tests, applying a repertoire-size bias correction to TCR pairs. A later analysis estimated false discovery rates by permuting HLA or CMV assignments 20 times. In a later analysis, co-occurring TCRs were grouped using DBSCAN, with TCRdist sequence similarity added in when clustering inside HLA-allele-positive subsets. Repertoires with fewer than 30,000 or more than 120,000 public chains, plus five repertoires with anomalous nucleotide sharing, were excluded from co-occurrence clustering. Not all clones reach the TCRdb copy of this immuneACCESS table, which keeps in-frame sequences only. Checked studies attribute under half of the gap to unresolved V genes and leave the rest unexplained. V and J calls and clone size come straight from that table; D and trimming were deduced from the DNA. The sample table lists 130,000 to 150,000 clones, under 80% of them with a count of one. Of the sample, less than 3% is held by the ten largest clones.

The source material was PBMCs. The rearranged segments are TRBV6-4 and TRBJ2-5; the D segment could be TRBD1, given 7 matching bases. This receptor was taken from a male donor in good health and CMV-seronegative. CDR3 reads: CASSDSGGAGQETQYF. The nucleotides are TGTGCCAGCAGTGACTCAGGGGGCGCGGGACAAGAGACCCAGTACTTC.